This T cell receptor beta chain is from a study of blood T cell repertoires in COVID-19. Background on the study: Samples came from the United States, Italy and Spain, spanning acute and convalescent COVID-19. PBMCs, B-cell-depleted T cells, or T cells provided the cDNA or gDNA that made up the material.

The germline V gene encodes CDR1 KGHDR and CDR2 SFDVKD. The ends lost 4 bases at V and 5 bases at J; junction bases unmatched: 7. The CDR3 runs to 15 residues. Under the authors' procedure: Estimation of nucleated cell counts was performed using reference gene primer amplification. TCRdb's table, derived via immunoSEQ multiplex PCR, lists solely in-frame clones and lacks some. That table is the source of V, J and clone size, and D and trimming were worked out from the DNA. The sample lists fewer than 200,000 clones; approximately 90% were seen once. The gene calls are TRBV24-1 and TRBJ1-2, with 9 bases matching TRBD1. The sequence was collected from a man in his sixties with acute or convalescent COVID-19. The sample comprised peripheral blood. The CDR3 loop is CATSDPGQGVYGYTF. CDR3 nucleotide sequence: TGTGCCACCAGTGACCCGGGACAGGGAGTTTATGGCTACACCTTC.